This entry lists 16 T cell receptor beta chains sequenced from one sample in a study of blood T cell repertoires in COVID-19. Measured with immunoSEQ multiplex PCR; TCRdb has only the in-frame clones, and not every one. In the table there are 250,000 or so clones, more than 75% of which are singletons. The sequencing input was PBMCs or T cells enriched from blood (not recorded which). The receptor set was obtained from a woman aged 45-65 years who had recovered from COVID-19.

The rearrangement uses TRBV19 and TRBJ2-7; no reliable D call. The CDR3 runs 12 residues. CDR1 is LNHDA, CDR2 SQIVND, per germline (reference sequence). Trimming cost V 4 bases and J 4 bases, with 8 bases left between them. The DNA for the CDR3 is TGTGCCAGTAGTAAGGTGAGGTACGAGCAGTACTTC. This gives the protein CASSKVRYEQYF.

This clone was observed a single time. The V and J genes are TRBV3-1 (or the pseudogene TRBV3-2) and TRBJ2-3; 10 bases agree with TRBD2. This CDR3 comprises 16 residues. Trimming removed 1 base from V and 4 bases from J; junction bases left unmatched: 5. The V gene's germline CDR1 is LGHDT and CDR2 YNNKEL (reference sequence). The CDR3 sequence is CASSQALAGKSDTQYF. The CDR3, as DNA: TGTGCCAGCAGCCAAGCACTAGCGGGGAAATCAGATACGCAGTATTTT.

The CDR3 DNA reads as TGTGCCAGCAGCTGGCCGGGACAGGCTTCGGACGGGGAGCTGTTTTTT. Translated, it gives CASSWPGQASDGELFF. The chain employs TRBV11-2 and TRBJ2-2; 8 nucleotides align to TRBD1. The V and J ends lost 4 bases and 7 bases, in that order; junction bases with no gene match: 11. The CDR3 spans 16 residues. Germline V CDR1 and CDR2: SGHAT, FQNNGV.

This chain joins TRBV6-5 and TRBJ2-7; D is perhaps TRBD1 (6 bases). The CDR3 has 13 residues. V was clipped by 6 bases and J by 0 bases, with 9 bases between them. Germline V gene lookup returns CDR1 MNHEY and CDR2 SVGAGI. CDR3 sequence (DNA): TGTGCCAGCAGAAGGGGGTTCTCCTACGAGCAGTACTTC. Amino acids: CASRRGFSYEQYF.

The chain recombines TRBV7-8 with TRBJ1-1; unclear D gene. Between the trimmed V and J ends, which lost 3 bases and 0 bases, there was a span of 8 bases. The CDR3 totals 14 residues. CDR1 is SGHVS, CDR2 FQNEAQ, per germline. The CDR3 DNA reads as TGTGCCAGCAGCTTGCGGGTTATGAACACTGAAGCTTTCTTT. It is translated as CASSLRVMNTEAFF.

The chain's CDR3 is CASSLWTSGEGSNEQFF. CDR3 sequence (DNA): TGTGCCAGCAGTTTATGGACTAGCGGGGAAGGGAGCAATGAGCAGTTCTTC. This chain connects TRBV28 to TRBJ2-1, with 11 bases that match TRBD2. The CDR3 consists of 17 residues. Germline lookup yields CDR1 MDHEN and CDR2 SYDVKM. The V segment lost 0 bases and the J segment 6 bases; nucleotides outside the gene matches: 7.

This clone turned up a few times. The chain employs TRBV4-1 and TRBJ1-2, with a possible D match to TRBD1 (5 bases). CDR3 size: 15 residues. The V gene lost 3 bases and the J gene lost 1 base, with 12 bases spanning the gap. The germline V gene has CDR1 MGHRA and CDR2 YSYEKL. The CDR3 loop reads CASSQTATDNYGYTF. The DNA of the CDR3 is TGCGCCAGCAGCCAGACTGCGACAGATAACTATGGCTACACCTTC.

This clone was observed a single time. The chain carries TRBV27 and TRBJ1-6; 10 bases are shared with TRBD1. V shed 3 bases and J 8 bases; nucleotides not matched to a gene: 7. Germline values: CDR1 MNHEY, CDR2 SMNVEV (reference sequence). The CDR3 length is 16 residues. CDR3 region: CASSFLRTGGYSPLHF. In nucleotides, the CDR3 is TGTGCCAGCAGTTTTCTTAGGACAGGGGGTTATTCACCCCTCCACTTT.

The rearrangement links TRBV15 to TRBJ1-2, with D unclear. The germline CDR1 and CDR2 sequences are LNHNV and YYDKDF (reference sequence). V shed 0 bases and J shed 6 bases, with 14 bases lying between them. This CDR3 is 15 amino acids long. The CDR3 region has the DNA TGTGCCACCAGCAGAGACTCAACACCCGGGAATGGCTACACCTTC. It yields the protein CATSRDSTPGNGYTF. Complete variable domain (other parts from reference TRBV15 and TRBJ1-2): DAMVIQNPRYQVTQFGKPVTLSCSQTLNHNVMYWYQQKSSQAPKLLFHYYDKDFNNEADTPDNFQSRRPNTSFCFLDIRSPGLGDTAMYLCATSRDSTPGNGYTFGSGTRLTVV.

The CDR3 protein is CASSLTEEYGYTF. CDR3 sequence (DNA): TGTGCCAGCAGCTTGACAGAGGAGTATGGCTACACCTTC. The chain carries TRBV11-3 and TRBJ1-2; tentatively, D is TRBD1 (5 bases). Looked up from germline, CDR1 is SGHNT and CDR2 is YENEEA. The CDR3 runs 13 residues. Trimming removed 3 bases at V and 5 bases at J, with 10 bases between.

V usage is TRBV19 and J usage is TRBJ2-2, with D tentatively TRBD2 (5 bases). CDR1 is LNHDA, CDR2 SQIVND, per germline (reference sequence). The CDR3 covers 16 residues. V was pared by 5 bases and J by 4 bases, with 17 bases between. The CDR3 DNA follows: TGTGCCAGTAGTTTCGGGGAGAGGATGGGCACCGGGGAGCTGTTTTTT. This gives the protein CASSFGERMGTGELFF.

V gene TRBV9 combines with J gene TRBJ1-2; perhaps TRBD1 as D (5 bases). CDR3 length: 16 amino acids. V dropped 0 bases and J dropped 0 bases, with 12 bases sitting between them. Germline V CDR1 and CDR2: SGDLS, YYNGEE. The CDR3 region has the DNA TGTGCCAGCAGCGTAGTTCAGGGCTCAGCTAACTATGGCTACACCTTC. Translation: CASSVVQGSANYGYTF.

This sequence joins TRBV6-1 and TRBJ2-7; 10 nucleotides line up with TRBD2. The CDR3 runs 16 residues. Germline V CDR1 and CDR2: MNHNS, SASEGT. The ends lost 0 bases at V and 3 bases at J; junction bases unmatched: 5. CDR3 DNA sequence: TGTGCCAGCAGTGAAGCCCTAGCGGGAGCAAGCTACGAGCAGTACTTC. It encodes CASSEALAGASYEQYF.

The J gene is TRBJ1-5, the V gene TRBV4-2; 8 nucleotides match TRBD1. Per germline, CDR1 LGHNA and CDR2 YNFKEQ. J gave up 4 bases and V 8 bases, and 10 bases lay outside the gene matches. CDR3 size: 15 residues. In nucleotides, the CDR3 is TGTGCCAGCGCGGAGGACAGGGTCGGGAATCAGCCCCAGCATTTT. The encoded protein is CASAEDRVGNQPQHF.

The chain employs TRBV9 and TRBJ1-3; no reliable D call. V lost 0 bases, J lost 4 bases, and 5 bases lay in between. The germline V gene has CDR1 SGDLS and CDR2 YYNGEE. The length of the CDR3 is 13 residues. Here the CDR3 reads CASSVEPGNTIYF. In DNA, the CDR3 is TGTGCCAGCAGCGTAGAGCCAGGAAACACCATATATTTT.

The J gene is TRBJ1-6, the V gene TRBV10-3; a possible D gene is TRBD1 (6 bases). Germline V gives CDR1 ENHRY, CDR2 SYGVKD. This CDR3 comprises 14 residues. V was cut by 5 bases and J by 10 bases, with 15 bases left in between. The CDR3 coding sequence is TGTGCCATCAGTCTACAGGGTTGGGAGTCACCCCTCCACTTT. This gives the protein CAISLQGWESPLHF.